Each of the 31 T cell receptor beta chains below was sequenced from the same sample in a study of OX40 agonist ivuxolimab in advanced cancers. Generated by immunoSEQ multiplex PCR, the TCRdb table keeps only in-frame clones and is missing some. The sample records tens of thousands of clones, 84% being singletons. The specimen was CD4+ or CD8+ T cells sorted from blood, collected in a trial of the OX40 agonist ivuxolimab. Source of these receptors: an adult with an advanced solid tumor such as melanoma, head and neck, liver or kidney cancer.

The V call is TRBV27, the J call TRBJ1-4; weak D call: TRBD1 (5 bases). The V end was cut by 0 bases, the J end by 7 bases, with 15 bases between. Germline V gene sequence: CDR1 MNHEY, CDR2 SMNVEV (reference sequence). This CDR3 region has 16 residues. The CDR3 region has the DNA TGTGCCAGCAGTTTATCAGTCGGGACGCCCGGTGAAAAACTGTTTTTT. Amino acid sequence: CASSLSVGTPGEKLFF.

This rearrangement joins TRBV11-2 to TRBJ1-1, with TRBD1 identical over 8 bases. The length of the CDR3 is 14 residues. After removal of 3 bases from V and 5 bases from J, the junction contained 5 bases not matched to a gene. CDR1 is SGHAT and CDR2 is FQNNGV in the germline V gene. The CDR3 sequence: CASSFAGGGTEAFF. The CDR3 DNA reads TGTGCCAGCAGCTTCGCAGGGGGCGGGACTGAAGCTTTCTTT. Together with reference TRBV11-2 and TRBJ1-1, the CDR3 gives the full variable domain: EAGVAQSPRYKIIEKRQSVAFWCNPISGHATLYWYQQILGQGPKLLIQFQNNGVVDDSQLPKDRFSAERLKGVDSTLKIQPAKLEDSAVYLCASSFAGGGTEAFFGQGTRLTVV.

The sample holds a few counts of this clone. The gene calls are TRBV15 and TRBJ2-1, with 10 bases aligning to TRBD2. V gave up 1 base and J gave up 6 bases; unmatched junction bases: 12. The CDR3 extends over 18 amino acids. Germline values: CDR1 LNHNV, CDR2 YYDKDF (reference sequence). CDR3 nucleotide sequence: TGTGCCACCAGCAGAGGAGCGGGGGGGCCCAGTTCCCTCAATGAGCAGTTCTTC. It translates to CATSRGAGGPSSLNEQFF.

This clone was picked up one time. The genes are TRBV7-7 and TRBJ2-1, with D unresolved. V gave up 5 bases and J gave up 10 bases, with 15 bases separating them. The CDR3 contains 13 residues. CDR1 and CDR2 from the germline V gene are SSHAT and FNYEAQ (reference sequence). CDR3 sequence: CASSLNSAAEQFF. DNA of the CDR3: TGTGCCAGCAGCCTAAACTCGGCGGCAGAGCAGTTCTTC.

Concerning this clone: Compared with germline, one end of the junction differs, possibly owing to a read error. Other DNA sequences of this sample code for an identical CDR3. V is TRBV11-2 and J is TRBJ1-1; D may be TRBD1 (5 bases). CDR3 length: 15 amino acids. In germline, CDR1 is SGHAT, CDR2 FQNNGV. The CDR3 protein is CASSASGDGNTEAFF. CDR3 nucleotides: TGCGCCAGCAGCGCAAGCGGGGACGGTAACACTGAAGCTTTCTTT. The whole variable domain, remainder taken from reference TRBV11-2 and TRBJ1-1, is EAGVAQSPRYKIIEKRQSVAFWCNPISGHATLYWYQQILGQGPKLLIQFQNNGVVDDSQLPKDRFSAERLKGVDSTLKIQPAKLEDSAVYLCASSASGDGNTEAFFGQGTRLTVV.

This sequence joins TRBV7-4 and TRBJ2-1; no definite D call. The CDR3 is 14 residues long. CDR1 is SGHVT, CDR2 SQSDAQ, per germline. Trimming cost V 0 bases and J 1 base, with 4 bases left between them. CDR3 DNA sequence: TGTGCCAGCAGCTTAGCGGGGTCCTACAATGAGCAGTTCTTC. Translating gives CASSLAGSYNEQFF.

The CDR3 DNA follows: TGTGCCAGCAGCGAGGGACAGGGGTACGAGCAGTACTTC. Translated, it gives CASSEGQGYEQYF. This rearrangement joins TRBV9 to TRBJ2-7; 10 bases fit TRBD1. V shed 3 bases and J 4 bases; nucleotides not matched to a gene: 1. Germline V gene sequence: CDR1 SGDLS, CDR2 YYNGEE. CDR3 length: 13 residues.

The V and J genes are TRBV23-1 and TRBJ2-7; possible D gene TRBD2, 6 bases. TRBV23-1 carries the ORF label, with uncertain function. V was trimmed by 2 bases and J by 0 bases, leaving 14 bases between them. This CDR3 spans 16 amino acids. CDR3 protein: CASSQEGLKPSYEQYF. In nucleotides, the CDR3 is TGCGCCAGCAGTCAAGAGGGACTCAAACCCTCCTACGAGCAGTACTTC.

The chain uses TRBV2 and TRBJ2-5, with D tentatively TRBD2 (6 bases). The tail of the sequence fits TRBJ2-7 better, so the J call may be wrong. The CDR3 runs 14 residues. Germline CDR1 is SNHLY and CDR2 is FYNNEI. CDR3 loop: CASSFRAGDYEQYF. CDR3 sequence (DNA): TGTGCCAGCAGTTTCAGAGCGGGCGACTACGAGCAGTACTTC.

This clone was found once. The chain couples TRBV7-6 to TRBJ2-7, with D uncertain. The CDR3 is made up of 14 amino acids. Germline values: CDR1 SGHVS, CDR2 FNYEAQ. Trimming pared 0 bases from V and 2 bases from J, leaving 8 bases between. CDR3 region: CASSLALGPYEQYF. CDR3 DNA: TGTGCCAGCAGCTTAGCGCTCGGCCCCTACGAGCAGTACTTC.

The CDR3 bases are TGTGCCAGCAGTCCCAACCCGGGCCGCTTCTCTGGAAACACCATATATTTT. It translates to CASSPNPGRFSGNTIYF. V is TRBV27 and J is TRBJ1-3; D is unclear. V shed 5 bases and J shed 0 bases, with 17 bases lying between them. The CDR3 spans 17 residues. Germline CDR1 reads MNHEY; CDR2 reads SMNVEV (reference sequence).

This sequence joins TRBV21-1 and TRBJ2-7. TRBV21-1 is designated a pseudogene. The CDR3 totals 15 residues. CDR3 nucleotide sequence: TGTGCCAGCAGCAAAACCCTTCTGAATCCCTACGAGCAGTACTTC. Translated, it gives CASSKTLLNPYEQYF.

V usage is TRBV5-4 and J usage is TRBJ2-3, with 8 bases that match TRBD2. Germline V gene lookup returns CDR1 SGHNT and CDR2 YYREEE (reference sequence). J gave up 1 base and V 4 bases, and 8 bases lay outside the gene matches. This CDR3 is 16 amino acids long. The CDR3 region is CASSPREGVGTDTQYF. The DNA for the CDR3 is TGTGCCAGCAGCCCCCGGGAGGGGGTTGGCACAGATACGCAGTATTTT.

The V call is TRBV7-6, the J call TRBJ1-4; no clear D. CDR3 length: 13 amino acids. From germline, CDR1 is SGHVS and CDR2 FNYEAQ. Trimming pared 0 bases from V and 4 bases from J, leaving 3 bases between. This CDR3 reads CASSLANNEKLFF. CDR3 nucleotide sequence: TGTGCCAGCAGCTTAGCAAATAATGAAAAACTGTTTTTT.

This chain links TRBV27 with TRBJ2-7, with D perhaps being TRBD1 or TRBD2 (7 bases each). Germline CDR1 and CDR2: MNHEY and SMNVEV (reference sequence). The V and J ends lost 10 bases and 3 bases respectively, with 19 bases between them. This CDR3 has 14 amino acids. The CDR3 region is CATSRAGGGYEQYF. CDR3 DNA: TGTGCCACAAGCCGTGCAGGGGGGGGCTACGAGCAGTACTTC.

The rearrangement uses TRBV25-1 and TRBJ2-5; D is ambiguous. Trimming cost V 1 base and J 3 bases, with 9 bases left between them. Germline V gene lookup returns CDR1 MGHDK and CDR2 SYGVNS. The CDR3 contains 14 residues. This chain's CDR3 is CASSEFRLEETQYF. In DNA, the CDR3 is TGTGCCAGCAGTGAATTTAGGCTTGAAGAGACCCAGTACTTC.

The V gene is TRBV20-1, the J gene TRBJ2-2; D call uncertain. Germline V gene sequence: CDR1 DFQATT, CDR2 SNEGSKA (reference sequence). The CDR3 runs to 10 residues. Trimming removed 4 bases at V and 6 bases at J, with 3 bases between. CDR3 DNA sequence: TGCAGTGCTAAAGCCGGGGAGCTGTTTTTT. Its protein product is CSAKAGELFF.

V and J are TRBV27 and TRBJ2-3, with a possible D match to TRBD2 (5 bases). Germline CDR1 MNHEY, CDR2 SMNVEV (reference sequence). The ends were cut back, 5 bases at V and 2 bases at J, with 11 bases in the middle. The CDR3 length is 14 residues. In DNA form, the CDR3 reads TGTGCCAGCAGTCCCCTCGGGGACACAGATACGCAGTATTTT. Translation gives CASSPLGDTDTQYF.

The V gene is TRBV9, the J gene TRBJ2-5; D is ambiguous. Trimming cost V 5 bases and J 3 bases, with 8 bases left between them. The germline gives CDR1 SGDLS, CDR2 YYNGEE. The CDR3 is 12 residues long. In nucleotides, the CDR3 is TGTGCCAGCAGGGACGTCGAAGAGACCCAGTACTTC. It yields the protein CASRDVEETQYF.

This clone was found once. The genes are TRBV28 and TRBJ2-7, with D possibly matching TRBD2 (6 bases). V was cut by 4 bases and J by 4 bases, with 29 bases left in between. CDR1 MDHEN and CDR2 SYDVKM come from the germline V gene. This CDR3 comprises 19 residues. The CDR3 DNA reads TGTGCCAGCAGTTCATACCCAAGGACCGATCGGGGGACTCTGTACGAGCAGTACTTC. This encodes CASSSYPRTDRGTLYEQYF.

The chain combines TRBV27 with TRBJ2-7; 10 nucleotides align to TRBD1. The length of the CDR3 is 14 residues. Germline CDR1 reads MNHEY; CDR2 reads SMNVEV (reference sequence). V shed 5 bases, J shed 5 bases, and the junction held 6 bases outside the gene matches. In nucleotides, the CDR3 is TGTGCCAGCAGTGGCACCGGGACAGGGGACGAGCAGTACTTC. Encoded protein: CASSGTGTGDEQYF.

This rearrangement joins TRBV7-6 to TRBJ1-4; the D is unclear. This CDR3 contains 16 residues. Germline CDR1 SGHVS, CDR2 FNYEAQ. The ends were cut back, 3 bases at V and 12 bases at J, with 23 bases in the middle. CDR3 in amino acids: CASSFVEGWSEKELFF. CDR3 DNA: TGTGCCAGCAGCTTCGTTGAGGGTTGGTCTGAAAAGGAACTGTTTTTT.

The sample holds one count of this clone. The V and J genes are TRBV5-6 and TRBJ2-4; unclear D gene. Germline-derived CDR1 and CDR2 are SGHDT and YYEEEE. The CDR3 covers 14 residues. V was clipped by 0 bases and J by 0 bases, with 4 bases between them. CDR3 loop: CASSLGLAKNIQYF. As DNA, the CDR3 is TGTGCCAGCAGCTTGGGCCTAGCCAAAAACATTCAGTACTTC.

The V call is TRBV6-5, the J call TRBJ2-1; 11 nucleotides agree with TRBD2. The J segment lost 7 bases and the V segment lost 6 bases, leaving 8 bases of the junction unmatched. The CDR3 is made up of 15 amino acids. Germline V lookup: CDR1 MNHEY, CDR2 SVGAGI. The CDR3 loop is CASSPFLAGGNEQFF. In DNA form, the CDR3 reads TGTGCCAGCAGCCCATTCCTAGCGGGGGGTAATGAGCAGTTCTTC.

This clone is termed medium-sized (0.01 to 0.1%). This chain connects TRBV6-1 to TRBJ1-1, with D tentatively TRBD1 (6 bases). Deletions cut 6 bases from V and 4 bases from J, with 12 bases between. Germline-derived CDR1 and CDR2 are MNHNS and SASEGT. This CDR3 spans 13 amino acids. This CDR3 is CASSDGTTTEAFF. DNA of the CDR3: TGTGCCAGCAGCGACGGGACAACCACTGAAGCTTTCTTT.

The chain links TRBV5-1 to TRBJ1-2, with D hard to call. The V end lost 0 bases, the J end lost 7 bases, and 10 bases lay between the germline ends. Germline V gene sequence: CDR1 SGHRS, CDR2 YFSETQ. The CDR3 is 13 residues long. The CDR3 sequence is CASSLGGSSGYTF. CDR3 sequence (DNA): TGCGCCAGCAGCTTGGGTGGGTCATCTGGCTACACCTTC.

The rearrangement uses TRBV6-6 and TRBJ2-7, with 7 bases lining up with TRBD2. The CDR3 is made up of 15 amino acids. CDR1 is MNHNY, CDR2 SVGAGI, per germline (reference sequence). V lost 0 bases and J lost 4; bases outside the gene matches: 6. The CDR3 spells CASSYSRGGGYEQYF. Here the CDR3 DNA reads TGTGCCAGCAGTTACTCGAGGGGCGGGGGTTACGAGCAGTACTTC.

This clone was counted between two and nine times. The chain has TRBV4-3 and TRBJ1-1; no definite D call. Per germline, CDR1 LGHNA and CDR2 YSLEER. Trimming removed 1 base at V and 6 bases at J, with 12 bases between. This CDR3 comprises 14 residues. The CDR3 bases are TGCGCCAGCAGCCAAGTAGTTATGGCCCCTGAAGCTTTCTTT. Its translation: CASSQVVMAPEAFF.

The chain employs TRBV10-3 and TRBJ1-1; D is possibly TRBD1 (5 bases). The ends were cut back, 8 bases at V and 2 bases at J, with 12 bases in the middle. The CDR3 runs to 13 residues. Germline CDR1 ENHRY, CDR2 SYGVKD. The CDR3 loop reads CAIGRGGNTEAFF. As DNA, the CDR3 is TGTGCCATCGGGAGGGGTGGTAACACTGAAGCTTTCTTT.

V is TRBV6-5 and J is TRBJ2-7; TRBD1 matches at 9 bases. V lost 6 bases, J lost 4 bases, and 1 base stayed unmatched. CDR1 is MNHEY and CDR2 is SVGAGI in the germline V gene. The CDR3 length is 12 residues. Written as DNA, the CDR3 is TGTGCCAGCAGGGGGACAGGGTACGAGCAGTACTTC. Translation: CASRGTGYEQYF.

The CDR3 DNA is TGTGCCAGCAGTGAAAGGGCTCGCTGGGAATTTGCAGATACGCAGTATTTT. As protein: CASSERARWEFADTQYF. The chain has TRBV6-1 and TRBJ2-3; the D is unclear. V was shortened by 2 bases and J by 4 bases, with 19 bases between the two germline ends. CDR3 length equals 17 residues. Germline CDR1 MNHNS, CDR2 SASEGT.